This TCR beta chain is from a study of blood T cell repertoires in COVID-19 (dated by TCRdb to 2020 to 2022). With regard to the full study: Samples from collaborators originated in the United States, Italy and Spain and spanned both the acute and convalescent phases of COVID-19. The prospective study material was composed of cDNA or gDNA derived from T cells, B-cell-depleted T cells, or PBMCs. Subjects who had been exposed to COVID-19, were actively infected with it, or had recovered from it provided the deeply sampled blood TCRbeta repertoires that made up the dataset. The repertoires were released in a freely available public database intended as a resource for research on the immune response to SARS-CoV-2. The samples were drawn from two sources: the first 160 participants of the ongoing ImmuneRACE study, and fewer than 1,500 subjects contributed by 6 global collaborators. Sample metadata almost always included a de-identified subject ID, COVID-19 status, age in years and sex. Where available, HLA class I and class II types were taken from metadata supplied by the sample provider and were not determined by assay-based typing. Overall study outcomes, separate from this receptor: The amount of clinical and demographic metadata varied by source and participant and was provided uncurated.

According to the germline V gene, CDR1 reads SGHVS and CDR2 reads FQNEAQ. From the cysteine through the phenylalanine, the CDR3 covers 16 amino acids. Only CDR3 DNA is held: 48 bases, read in frame from base 1. The V end loses 5 bases and the J end loses 5 bases, and a stretch of 21 bases separates them. The collaborating institutions used their own protocols to collect whole blood in K2EDTA tubes. For TCRbeta analysis, collaborator samples were shipped as frozen whole blood, as isolated PBMCs, or as DNA extracted from either sample type. TCRbeta CDR3 regions were amplified from genomic DNA using the immunoSEQ Assay, a bias-controlled multiplex PCR. As for the original processing: Nucleated cell counts per sample were estimated from amplification of reference gene primers within the assay. To quantify the absolute abundance of each unique TCRbeta CDR3 rearrangement, sequence reads were collapsed and filtered. For each sample, productive Simpson clonality was calculated as the square root of Simpson's diversity index across productive rearrangements. TCRdb stores this immuneACCESS table with in-frame sequences only. Part of the clones is absent; in the studies checked, under half of the shortfall reflects unresolved V genes, and no reason is known for the rest. D and trimming come from the DNA, and the V and J calls and clone size come from that table. Across this sample there are 160,000 or so clones, with about 85% seen only once. The ten largest account for about 2.4% of the sample.

Concerning this clone: Its antigen is currently not known. No base quality values were provided; no much bigger clone lies one nucleotide off.

The sequence joins TRBV7-8 to TRBJ1-1, and possibly TRBD1, on 6 matching bases. The specimen sequenced was peripheral blood. This receptor was taken from a woman in her 70s with acute or convalescent COVID-19. In nucleotides, the sequence is TGTGCCAGCAGCCCAAGGGGAACAGGGAGGGGGACTGAAGCTTTCTTT. Translated, this gives CASSPRGTGRGTEAFF.